This TCR beta chain was captured by sequencing in a study of CD8 T cells in Susac syndrome. On this clonotype itself: Its matching antigen is unknown.

TEMRA cells were enriched by FACS, and CD4+ and CD8+ T cells were negatively isolated. CDR1 and CDR2 (germline): ENHRY, SYGVKD. With 2 bases removed from V and 0 bases from J, the gap between germline ends came to 4 bases. The CDR3 consists of 13 residues. Findings and limits, study-wide: Within Susac syndrome CD4+ T cell repertoires, clonal expansion was not evident.

The RNA input was about 0.5 to 1 ug, and it was reverse transcribed with random hexamers. An immunoSEQ multiplex PCR amplified TCR beta CDR3 over 54 Vbeta and 13 Jbeta. TCRdb reanalysed the immunoSEQ multiplex PCR reads using MiXCR and keeps one entry per CDR3 protein. The repertoire holds under 80,000 distinct CDR3 sequences, with under 95% as singletons. The sequencing sample was made of CD4+ T cells from PBMCs. The receptor was derived from a human donor with Susac syndrome. The V gene is TRBV10-3, the J gene TRBJ2-5, with D unresolved. The CDR3, as DNA: TGTGCCATCAGTGAGGGGGACCAAGAGACCCAGTACTTC. Translated: CAISEGDQETQYF.